This is a list of T cell receptor beta chains from one sample in a study of blood T cell repertoires in COVID-19. Clones were read by immunoSEQ multiplex PCR, and TCRdb kept only the in-frame ones, dropping some. Seen here are tens of thousands of clones, 75% to 90% observed once, and the top ten hold over 1%. Sequencing was carried out using peripheral blood. Every receptor here comes from a woman aged 40-49 years with acute or convalescent COVID-19. CDR3s include the opening cysteine and the closing phenylalanine or tryptophan. Fields, in order: J gene, V gene, CDR3 length, clone size, D gene, CDR3 DNA, CDR3 protein. The D gene is left open where the match is weak. A row's size may be missing; if present it is once, few, many or a size class.

>TRBJ2-6|TRBV7-3|18|NA|TRBD1
TGTGCCAGCAGCGCACGAGCGACAGGGATCTCTGGGGCCAACGTCCTGACTTTC
CASSARATGISGANVLTF
>TRBJ2-2|TRBV3-1/TRBV3-2|18|NA|NA
TGTGCCAGCAGCCAAAAAAGCGGAGGGACTTCGGGCACCGGGGAGCTGTTTTTT
CASSQKSGGTSGTGELFF
>TRBJ1-5|TRBV28|12|NA|NA
TGTGCCACCAAGAGTAGCAATCAGCCCCAGCATTTT
CATKSSNQPQHF
>TRBJ1-5|TRBV3-1/TRBV3-2|17|NA|NA
TGTGCCAGCAGCCAAGAAATTCTCAGGGGAAGCAATCAGCCCCAGCATTTT
CASSQEILRGSNQPQHF
>TRBJ2-2|TRBV7-2|19|NA|NA
TGTGCCAGCAGCTTAAAGGCTACGGGGAATACCGAGTTTGGCGGGGAGCTGTTTTTT
CASSLKATGNTEFGGELFF
>TRBJ1-3|TRBV5-1|16|NA|NA
TGCGCCAGCAGCTTAAACCTCGGGGGGCCTGGAAACACCATATATTTT
CASSLNLGGPGNTIYF
>TRBJ1-6|TRBV28|15|NA|NA
TGTGCCAGCAGTACTTGGGCCCGCGGGCGTTCACCCCTCCACTTT
CASSTWARGRSPLHF
>TRBJ1-6|TRBV18|14|NA|TRBD1
TGTGCCAGCTCAACGGGACAGGTTAGGACACCCCTCCACTTT
CASSTGQVRTPLHF
>TRBJ2-7|TRBV11-2|15|NA|TRBD1
TGTGCCAGCAGCTTACTCGGGACAGGCTTGTACGAGCAGTACTTC
CASSLLGTGLYEQYF
>TRBJ2-1|TRBV11-2|15|NA|TRBD1
TGTGCCAGCAGTATAGGGGACAGGCAGTACAATGAGCAGTTCTTC
CASSIGDRQYNEQFF
>TRBJ2-1|TRBV19|13|NA|NA
TGTGCCAGTAGTATAGACTTCCAGGGTGAGCAGTTCTTC
CASSIDFQGEQFF
>TRBJ1-1|TRBV2|15|NA|NA
TGTGCCAGCAGTGAAGCGCGGGGTCTGAACACTGAAGCTTTCTTT
CASSEARGLNTEAFF
>TRBJ2-1|TRBV27|15|NA|TRBD2
TGTGCCAGCAGTTTTACTAGCGGGAGGGACAATGAGCAGTTCTTC
CASSFTSGRDNEQFF
>TRBJ2-1|TRBV9|15|NA|NA
TGTGCCAGCAGCGTACAACCGGCTAGGTTGGATGAGCAGTTCTTC
CASSVQPARLDEQFF
>TRBJ2-2|TRBV11-2|15|NA|NA
TGTGCCAGCAGCTTGGCAGGGCCTCCTTTTGGGGAGCTGTTTTTT
CASSLAGPPFGELFF
>TRBJ1-2|TRBV29-1|15|NA|TRBD1
TGCAGCATATCATCCGGGACAGGGAGTATGAGGGGCTACACCTTC
CSISSGTGSMRGYTF
>TRBJ2-1|TRBV7-9|14|NA|TRBD2
TGTGCCAGCAGCTCCAGCGGGAGGTCCTTTGAGCAGTTCTTC
CASSSSGRSFEQFF
>TRBJ2-3|TRBV25-1|13|NA|NA
TGTGCCAGCAGTGAGGTGGCAGTAGATACGCAGTATTTT
CASSEVAVDTQYF
>TRBJ2-2|TRBV5-1|12|NA|NA
TGCGCCAGCAGCGAACCGGCCGGGGAGCTGTTTTTT
CASSEPAGELFF
>TRBJ2-1|TRBV11-2|17|NA|TRBD2
TGTGCCAGCAGGTGGCTAGCGGGAGCGGCGGGGGACAATGAGCAGTTCTTC
CASRWLAGAAGDNEQFF
>TRBJ1-1|TRBV5-4|16|once|TRBD1
TGTGCCAGCAGCTTGGCCGTGGGACAGGCGAACACTGAAGCTTTCTTT
CASSLAVGQANTEAFF
>TRBJ1-2|TRBV6-1|14|NA|NA
TGTGCCAGCAGTTATGGGCAGGGAAGTGGTGGCTACACCTTC
CASSYGQGSGGYTF
>TRBJ2-7|TRBV12-5|15|NA|NA
TGTGCTAGTGGTTTGGGGCTAGCTGAGTACTACGAGCAGTACTTC
CASGLGLAEYYEQYF
>TRBJ1-2|TRBV4-3|14|NA|TRBD1
TGCGCCAGCAGCCAAGTGGGACAGGACTATGGCTACACCTTC
CASSQVGQDYGYTF
>TRBJ2-3|TRBV7-9|14|NA|TRBD1
TGTGCCAGTACAGGGGAGACTAGCACAGATACGCAGTATTTT
CASTGETSTDTQYF
>TRBJ1-2|TRBV5-1|13|NA|NA
TGCGCCAGCAGCCGTGACATGGACTATGGCTACACCTTC
CASSRDMDYGYTF
>TRBJ2-1|TRBV10-3|11|NA|NA
TGTGCCATCAGTGGGGGGGATGAGCAGTTCTTC
CAISGGDEQFF
>TRBJ1-1|TRBV7-9|12|NA|NA
TGTGCCAGCAGCCAATATAGGGGGTATGGTATCTTT
CASSQYRGYGIF
>TRBJ2-7|TRBV14|15|NA|NA
TGTGCCAGCAGCCAGCACAGCCTGGGTGGGTCCGAGCAGTACTTC
CASSQHSLGGSEQYF
>TRBJ2-7|TRBV6-5|14|NA|NA
TGTGCCAGCAGTTTTAAAGGGAGCTCCTACGAGCAGTACTTC
CASSFKGSSYEQYF